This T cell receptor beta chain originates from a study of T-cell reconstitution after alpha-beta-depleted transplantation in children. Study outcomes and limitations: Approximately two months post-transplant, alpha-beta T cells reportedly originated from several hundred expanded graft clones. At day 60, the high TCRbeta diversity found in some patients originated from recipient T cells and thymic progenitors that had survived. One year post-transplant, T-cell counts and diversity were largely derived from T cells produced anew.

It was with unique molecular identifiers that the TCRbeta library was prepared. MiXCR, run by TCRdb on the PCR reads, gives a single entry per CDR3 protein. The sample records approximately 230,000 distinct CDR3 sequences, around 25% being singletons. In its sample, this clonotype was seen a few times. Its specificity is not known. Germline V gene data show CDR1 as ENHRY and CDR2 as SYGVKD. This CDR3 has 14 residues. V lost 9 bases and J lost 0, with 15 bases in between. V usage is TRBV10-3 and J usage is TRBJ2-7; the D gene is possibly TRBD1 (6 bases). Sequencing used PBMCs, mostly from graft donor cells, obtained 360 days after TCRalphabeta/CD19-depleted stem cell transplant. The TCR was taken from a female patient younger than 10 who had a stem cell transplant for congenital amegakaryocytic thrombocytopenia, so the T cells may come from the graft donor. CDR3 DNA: TGTGCCATGGGGGCCGGATCGAGCTCCTACGAGCAGTACTTC. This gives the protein CAMGAGSSSYEQYF.